This T cell receptor beta chain comes out of a study of T cell responses to AZD1222 COVID-19 vaccine. TCRdb keeps only in-frame clones here, not all; method: immunoSEQ multiplex PCR. The sample carries 250,000 or so clones, approximately 95% recorded once. Germline lookup yields CDR1 MGHRA and CDR2 YSYEKL. With 0 bases clipped from V and 7 bases from J, the junction kept 8 bases outside the gene matches. CDR3 size: 17 residues. The V and J genes are TRBV4-1 and TRBJ2-1, with TRBD1 identical over 11 bases. The clonotype comes from an adult in good health. This sample comprised peripheral blood, obtained on day 0 of AZD1222 vaccination. This CDR3 reads CASSQDGGQGAYNEQFF. The CDR3 bases are TGCGCCAGCAGCCAAGATGGAGGACAGGGGGCGTATAATGAGCAGTTCTTC.